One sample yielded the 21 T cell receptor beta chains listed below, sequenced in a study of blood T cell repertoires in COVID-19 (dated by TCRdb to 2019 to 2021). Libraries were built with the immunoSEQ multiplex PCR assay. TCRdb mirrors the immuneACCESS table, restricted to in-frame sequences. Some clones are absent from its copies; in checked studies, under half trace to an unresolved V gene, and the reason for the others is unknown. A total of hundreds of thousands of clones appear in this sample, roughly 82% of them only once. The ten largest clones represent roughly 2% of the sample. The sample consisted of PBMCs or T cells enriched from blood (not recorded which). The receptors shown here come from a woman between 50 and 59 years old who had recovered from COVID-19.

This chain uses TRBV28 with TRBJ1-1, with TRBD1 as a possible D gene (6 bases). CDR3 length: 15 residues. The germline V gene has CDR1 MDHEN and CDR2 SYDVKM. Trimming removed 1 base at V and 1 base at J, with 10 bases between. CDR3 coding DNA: TGTGCCAGCAGTTTATCCAGGGGTAAGAACACTGAAGCTTTCTTT. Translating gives CASSLSRGKNTEAFF.

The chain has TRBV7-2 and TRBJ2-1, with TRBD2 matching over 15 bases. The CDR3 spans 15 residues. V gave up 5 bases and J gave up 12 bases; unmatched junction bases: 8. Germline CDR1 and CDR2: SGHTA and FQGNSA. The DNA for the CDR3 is TGTGCCAGCAGCCCGCCGGGACTAGCGGGGGGAGGGCAGTTCTTC. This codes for CASSPPGLAGGGQFF.

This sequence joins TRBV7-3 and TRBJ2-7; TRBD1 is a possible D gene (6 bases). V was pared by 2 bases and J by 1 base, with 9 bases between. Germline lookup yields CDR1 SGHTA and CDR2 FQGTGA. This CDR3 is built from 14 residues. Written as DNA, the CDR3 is TGTGCCAGCAGCTTACGGGACACATCCTACGAGCAGTACTTC. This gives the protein CASSLRDTSYEQYF. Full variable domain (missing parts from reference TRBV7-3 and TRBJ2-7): GAGVSQTPSNKVTEKGKYVELRCDPISGHTALYWYRQSLGQGPEFLIYFQGTGAADDSGLPNDRFFAVRPEGSVSTLKIQRTERGDSAVYLCASSLRDTSYEQYFGPGTRLTVT.

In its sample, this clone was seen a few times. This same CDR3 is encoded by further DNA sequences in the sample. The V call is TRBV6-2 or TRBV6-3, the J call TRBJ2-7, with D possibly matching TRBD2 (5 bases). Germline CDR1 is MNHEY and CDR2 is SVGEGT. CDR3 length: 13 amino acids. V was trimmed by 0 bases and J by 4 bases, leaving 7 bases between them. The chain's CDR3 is CASSYSRGYEQYF. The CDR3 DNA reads TGTGCCAGCAGTTACTCGCGCGGGTACGAGCAGTACTTC.

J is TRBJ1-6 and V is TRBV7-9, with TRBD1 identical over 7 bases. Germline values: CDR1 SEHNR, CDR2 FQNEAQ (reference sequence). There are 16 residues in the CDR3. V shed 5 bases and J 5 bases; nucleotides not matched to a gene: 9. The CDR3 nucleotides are TGTGCCAGCAGCCTCGGACAGGCGAGGAATAATTCACCCCTCCACTTT. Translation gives CASSLGQARNNSPLHF.

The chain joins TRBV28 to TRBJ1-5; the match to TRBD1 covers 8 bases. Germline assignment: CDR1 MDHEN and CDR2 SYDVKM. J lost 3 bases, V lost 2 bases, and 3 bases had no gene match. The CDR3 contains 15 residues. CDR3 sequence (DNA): TGTGCCAGCAGTTTAGGACAGGGTTTCAATCAGCCCCAGCATTTT. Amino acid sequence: CASSLGQGFNQPQHF.

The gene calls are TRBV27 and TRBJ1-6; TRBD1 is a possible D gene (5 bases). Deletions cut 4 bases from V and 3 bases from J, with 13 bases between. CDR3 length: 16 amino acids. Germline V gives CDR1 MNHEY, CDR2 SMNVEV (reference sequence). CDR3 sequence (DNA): TGTGCCAGCAGTTACACAGCGGGACGCTATAATTCACCCCTCCACTTT. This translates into CASSYTAGRYNSPLHF.

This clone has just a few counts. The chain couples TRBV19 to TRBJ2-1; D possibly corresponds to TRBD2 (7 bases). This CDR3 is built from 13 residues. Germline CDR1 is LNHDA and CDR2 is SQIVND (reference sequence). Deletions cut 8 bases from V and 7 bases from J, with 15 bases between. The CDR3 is CASGGAYRNEQFF. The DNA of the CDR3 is TGTGCCAGTGGGGGGGCGTATCGGAATGAGCAGTTCTTC.

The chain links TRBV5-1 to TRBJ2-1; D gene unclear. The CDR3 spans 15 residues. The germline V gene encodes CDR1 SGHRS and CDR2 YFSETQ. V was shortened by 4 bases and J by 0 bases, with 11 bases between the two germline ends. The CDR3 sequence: CASSIDSSSYNEQFF. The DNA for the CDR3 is TGCGCCAGCAGCATTGACTCGAGCTCCTACAATGAGCAGTTCTTC. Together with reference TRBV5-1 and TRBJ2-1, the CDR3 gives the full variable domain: KAGVTQTPRYLIKTRGQQVTLSCSPISGHRSVSWYQQTPGQGLQFLFEYFSETQRNKGNFPGRFSGRQFSNSRSEMNVSTLELGDSALYLCASSIDSSSYNEQFFGPGTRLTVL.

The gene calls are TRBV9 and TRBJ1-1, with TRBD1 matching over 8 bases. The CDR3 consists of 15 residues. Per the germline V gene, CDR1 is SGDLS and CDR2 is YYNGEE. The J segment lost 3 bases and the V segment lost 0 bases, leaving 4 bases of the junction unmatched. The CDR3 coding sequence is TGTGCCAGCAGCGTAGATCTGACAGGGGACACTGAAGCTTTCTTT. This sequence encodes CASSVDLTGDTEAFF.

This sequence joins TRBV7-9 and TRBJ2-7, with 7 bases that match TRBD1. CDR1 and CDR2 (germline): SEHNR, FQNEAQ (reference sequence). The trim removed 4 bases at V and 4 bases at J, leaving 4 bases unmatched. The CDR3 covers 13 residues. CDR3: CASSWAGGYEQYF. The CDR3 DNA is TGTGCCAGCAGCTGGGCAGGGGGATACGAGCAGTACTTC. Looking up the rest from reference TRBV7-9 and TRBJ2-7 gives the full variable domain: DTGVSQNPRHKITKRGQNVTFRCDPISEHNRLYWYRQTLGQGPEFLTYFQNEAQLEKSRLLSDRFSAERPKGSFSTLEIQRTEQGDSAMYLCASSWAGGYEQYFGPGTRLTVT.

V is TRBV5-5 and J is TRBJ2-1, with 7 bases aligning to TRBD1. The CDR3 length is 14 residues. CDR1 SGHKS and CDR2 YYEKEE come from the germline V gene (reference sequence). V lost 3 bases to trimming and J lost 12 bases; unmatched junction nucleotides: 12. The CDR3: CASSYGTAVQGQFF. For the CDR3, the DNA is TGTGCCAGCAGCTACGGGACAGCCGTACAGGGGCAGTTCTTC.

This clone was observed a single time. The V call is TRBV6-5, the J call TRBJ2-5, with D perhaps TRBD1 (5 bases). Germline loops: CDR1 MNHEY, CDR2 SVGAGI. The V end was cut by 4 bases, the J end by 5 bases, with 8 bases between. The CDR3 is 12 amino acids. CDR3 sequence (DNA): TGTGCCAGCAGTTTTAAGGGGGAGACCCAGTACTTC. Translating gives CASSFKGETQYF.

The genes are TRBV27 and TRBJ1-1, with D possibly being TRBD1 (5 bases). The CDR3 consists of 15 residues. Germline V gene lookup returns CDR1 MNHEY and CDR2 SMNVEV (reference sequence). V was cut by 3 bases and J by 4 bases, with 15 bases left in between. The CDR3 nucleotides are TGTGCCAGCAGTTTTGGGCAGGGAGGGTTCACTGAAGCTTTCTTT. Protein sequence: CASSFGQGGFTEAFF.

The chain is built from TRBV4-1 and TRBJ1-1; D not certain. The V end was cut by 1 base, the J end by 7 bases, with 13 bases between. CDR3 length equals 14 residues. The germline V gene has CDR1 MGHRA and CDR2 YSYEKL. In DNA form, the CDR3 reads TGCGCCAGCAGCCAAGGACTAGCAGGCGGTGAAGCTTTCTTT. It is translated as CASSQGLAGGEAFF.

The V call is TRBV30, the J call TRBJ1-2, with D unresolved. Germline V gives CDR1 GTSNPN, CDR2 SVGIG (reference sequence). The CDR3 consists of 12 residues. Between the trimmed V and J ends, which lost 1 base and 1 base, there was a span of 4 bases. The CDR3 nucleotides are TGTGCCTGGAGTGCCAGTAACTATGGCTACACCTTC. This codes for CAWSASNYGYTF.

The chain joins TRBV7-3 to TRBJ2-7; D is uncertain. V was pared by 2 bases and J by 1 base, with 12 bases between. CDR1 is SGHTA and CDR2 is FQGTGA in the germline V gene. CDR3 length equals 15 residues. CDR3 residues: CASSLAGSKSYEQYF. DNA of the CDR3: TGTGCCAGCAGCTTAGCAGGATCCAAATCCTACGAGCAGTACTTC.

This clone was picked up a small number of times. CDR3 amino acids: CASSLQRYNEQFF. Here the CDR3 DNA reads TGTGCCAGCAGCTTACAGCGCTACAATGAGCAGTTCTTC. The chain carries TRBV7-2 and TRBJ2-1; D is undetermined. V lost 2 bases and J 3 bases, leaving 5 bases between the germline ends. The CDR3 has 13 amino acids. Germline V CDR1 and CDR2: SGHTA, FQGNSA.

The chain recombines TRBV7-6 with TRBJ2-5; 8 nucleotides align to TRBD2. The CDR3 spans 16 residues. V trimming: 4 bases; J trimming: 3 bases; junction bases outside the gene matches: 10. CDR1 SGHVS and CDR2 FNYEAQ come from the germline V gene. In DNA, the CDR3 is TGTGCCAGCAGCTCCGTGGGCGGGGGGAATAAAGAGACCCAGTACTTC. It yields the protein CASSSVGGGNKETQYF.

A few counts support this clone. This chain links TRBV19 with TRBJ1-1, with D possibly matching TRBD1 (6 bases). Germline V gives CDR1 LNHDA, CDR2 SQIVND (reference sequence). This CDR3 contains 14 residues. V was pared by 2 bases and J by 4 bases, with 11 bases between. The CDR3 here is CASSIQGGGTEAFF. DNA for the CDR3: TGTGCCAGTAGTATACAAGGGGGGGGCACTGAAGCTTTCTTT.

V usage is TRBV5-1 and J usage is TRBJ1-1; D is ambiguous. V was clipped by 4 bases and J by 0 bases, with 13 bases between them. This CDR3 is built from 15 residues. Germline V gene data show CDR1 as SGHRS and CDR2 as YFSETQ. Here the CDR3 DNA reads TGCGCCAGCAGCCAATCACCGGGATTGAACACTGAAGCTTTCTTT. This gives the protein CASSQSPGLNTEAFF.